What follows is one TCR beta chain and its context. No antigen is known for it. No per-base quality is available; no much larger clone lies one base away. V loses 2 bases, J loses 2 bases, and the germline ends lie 10 bases apart. CDR1 and CDR2 are read off the germline V gene (reference sequence) as MNHEY and SMNVEV. The CDR3 holds 14 amino acids from the cysteine to the phenylalanine. Kept here is only the CDR3 DNA, which spans 42 bases and is read in frame from base 1. The immunoSEQ Assay was used to sequence TCR beta CDR3 regions from DNA. The authors' pipeline ran thus. T cell density was computed as TCR beta template counts normalized to usable DNA estimated by amplifying housekeeping genes. Using the preseqR package, richness was estimated by extrapolating to 120,000 templates for tissue samples and 400,000 templates for PBMC samples. Clonality was calculated as one minus Pielou's evenness. Tissue-enriched TCRs were identified through differential abundance testing performed on productive amino-acid clonotypes, with a minimum total count of 5 and an alpha of 0.1. Repertoire overlap between compartments was quantified with the Jaccard Index and Morisita Overlap Index. GLIPH grouped TCR beta CDR3s together with public tetramer-defined viral CDR3s, and a viral motif had to include at least three viral sequences and also show V-gene enrichment. Here the immuneACCESS table is served through TCRdb, limited to in-frame sequences with V and J called. Missing clones are a known gap in these copies; in checked studies unresolved V genes cover under half, and the rest lacks a known reason. That table is the source of V, J and clone size, and D and trimming were worked out from the DNA. This sample is represented by roughly 90,000 clones; under 95% of them were singletons. The ten largest clones capture over 4% of the sample.

At diagnosis, tumor, uninvolved tumor-adjacent lung and peripheral blood were collected and then preserved as a mix of FFPE and fresh-frozen material. Blood samples were analyzed as peripheral blood mononuclear cells for TCR repertoire profiling. The data belong to a study of T cells in localized non-small cell lung cancer (TCRdb year 2020). A note on the overall study: T cell repertoires of some 240 early-stage NSCLC patients were analyzed, with tumors being compared against uninvolved tumor-adjacent lungs. All 240 or so NSCLC patients in the cohort were treatment-naive and had localized lung tumors that were resected. NSCLC patients had a mean age of approximately 72 years, and around 130 were male and around 99 female. On the study overall, not on this receptor specifically: Multi-region tumor sequencing was not performed, so intratumor heterogeneity could not be excluded. Uninvolved tumor-adjacent lung showed the highest T cell clonality, higher than tumor, which suggests more focused antigenic responses in the uninvolved tumor-adjacent lung. Of the top 100 tumor clones, a median of roughly 56 were detected in paired uninvolved adjacent lung; under 30 were also among that lung's top 100. Because the study design was exploratory, TCR variables were selected using unadjusted p-values without false-discovery rate correction. Higher blood T cell density associated with longer overall survival, while higher adjacent-lung clonality associated with shorter survival.

The chain couples TRBV27 to TRBJ2-7; TRBD2 is possibly the D segment (6 matching bases). The sequence was obtained from a woman aged 40-69 years with stage II squamous cell lung carcinoma. This material consisted of PBMCs, taken before any cancer treatment. The DNA is as follows: TGTGCCAGCAGTTTAGCGGGATCCGCCTACGAGCAGTACTTC. This is translated as CASSLAGSAYEQYF.